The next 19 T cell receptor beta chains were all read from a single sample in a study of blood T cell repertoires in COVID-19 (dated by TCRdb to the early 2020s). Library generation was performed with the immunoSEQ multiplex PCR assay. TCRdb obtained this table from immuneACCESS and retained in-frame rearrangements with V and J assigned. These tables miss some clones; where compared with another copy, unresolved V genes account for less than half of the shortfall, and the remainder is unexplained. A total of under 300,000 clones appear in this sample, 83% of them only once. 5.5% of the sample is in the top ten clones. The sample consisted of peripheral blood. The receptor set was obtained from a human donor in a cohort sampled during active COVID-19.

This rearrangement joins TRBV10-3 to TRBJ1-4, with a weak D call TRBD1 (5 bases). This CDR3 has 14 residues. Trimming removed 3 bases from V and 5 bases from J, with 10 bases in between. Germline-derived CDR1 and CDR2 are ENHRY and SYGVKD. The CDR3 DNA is TGTGCCATCAGTGAAGGGGCGAGGAATGAAAAACTGTTTTTT. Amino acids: CAISEGARNEKLFF.

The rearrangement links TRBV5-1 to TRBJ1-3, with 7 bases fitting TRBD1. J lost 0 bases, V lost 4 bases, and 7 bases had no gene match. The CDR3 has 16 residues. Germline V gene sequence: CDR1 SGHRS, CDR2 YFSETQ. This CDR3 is CASSPGGTASGNTIYF. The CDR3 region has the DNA TGCGCCAGCAGCCCCGGCGGGACAGCCTCTGGAAACACCATATATTTT. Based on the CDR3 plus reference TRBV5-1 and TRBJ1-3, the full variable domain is KAGVTQTPRYLIKTRGQQVTLSCSPISGHRSVSWYQQTPGQGLQFLFEYFSETQRNKGNFPGRFSGRQFSNSRSEMNVSTLELGDSALYLCASSPGGTASGNTIYFGEGSWLTVV.

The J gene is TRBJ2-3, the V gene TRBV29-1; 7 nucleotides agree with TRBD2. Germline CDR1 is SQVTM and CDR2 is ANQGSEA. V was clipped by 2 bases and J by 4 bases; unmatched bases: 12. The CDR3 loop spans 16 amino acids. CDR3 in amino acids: CSVEMGGTRPADTQYF. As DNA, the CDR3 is TGCAGCGTTGAAATGGGGGGGACTCGCCCCGCAGATACGCAGTATTTT.

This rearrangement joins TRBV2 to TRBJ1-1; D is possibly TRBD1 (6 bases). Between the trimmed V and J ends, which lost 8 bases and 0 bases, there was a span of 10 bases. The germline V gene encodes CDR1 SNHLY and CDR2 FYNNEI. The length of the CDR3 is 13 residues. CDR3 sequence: CASQTGMNTEAFF. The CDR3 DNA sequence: TGTGCCAGCCAGACAGGAATGAACACTGAAGCTTTCTTT.

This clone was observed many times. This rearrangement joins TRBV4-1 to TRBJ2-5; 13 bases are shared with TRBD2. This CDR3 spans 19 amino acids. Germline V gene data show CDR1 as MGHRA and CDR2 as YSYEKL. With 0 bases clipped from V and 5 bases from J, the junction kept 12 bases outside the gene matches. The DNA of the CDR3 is TGCGCCAGCAGCCAAGATCCCCCCCAACTAGCGGGGGGGAAGGAGACCCAGTACTTC. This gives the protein CASSQDPPQLAGGKETQYF.

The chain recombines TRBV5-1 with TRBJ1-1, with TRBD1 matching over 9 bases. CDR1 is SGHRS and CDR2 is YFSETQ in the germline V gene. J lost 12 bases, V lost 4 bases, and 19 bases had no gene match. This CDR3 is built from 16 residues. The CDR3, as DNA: TGCGCCAGCAGCCAAGGACAGGGGCCCAACCGGGGGACTTCTTTCTTT. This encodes CASSQGQGPNRGTSFF.

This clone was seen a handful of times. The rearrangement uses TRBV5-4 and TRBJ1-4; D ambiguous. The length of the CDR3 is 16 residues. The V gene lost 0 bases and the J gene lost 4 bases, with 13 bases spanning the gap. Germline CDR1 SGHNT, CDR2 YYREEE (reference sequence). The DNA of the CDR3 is TGTGCCAGCAGCTTGGCACGGGATCCCGGTAATGAAAAACTGTTTTTT. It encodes CASSLARDPGNEKLFF.

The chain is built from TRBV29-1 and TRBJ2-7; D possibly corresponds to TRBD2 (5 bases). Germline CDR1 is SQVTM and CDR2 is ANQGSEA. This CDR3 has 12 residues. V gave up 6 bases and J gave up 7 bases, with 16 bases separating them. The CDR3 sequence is CSVPKPGGEQYF. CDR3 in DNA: TGCAGCGTGCCCAAACCCGGAGGTGAGCAGTACTTC.

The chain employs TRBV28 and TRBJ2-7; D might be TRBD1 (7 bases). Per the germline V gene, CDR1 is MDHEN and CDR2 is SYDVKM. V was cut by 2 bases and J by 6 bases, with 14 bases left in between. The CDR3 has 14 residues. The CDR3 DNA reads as TGTGCCAGCAGTTTAAGTCAGGGGGAGGCCGAGCAGTACTTC. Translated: CASSLSQGEAEQYF.

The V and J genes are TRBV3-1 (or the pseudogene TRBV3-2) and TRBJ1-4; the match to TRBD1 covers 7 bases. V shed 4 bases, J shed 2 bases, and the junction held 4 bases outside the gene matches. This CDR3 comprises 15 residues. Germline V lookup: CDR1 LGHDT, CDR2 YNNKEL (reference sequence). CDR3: CASSLRTGTNEKLFF. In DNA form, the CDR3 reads TGTGCCAGCAGCCTGAGGACAGGTACTAATGAAAAACTGTTTTTT.

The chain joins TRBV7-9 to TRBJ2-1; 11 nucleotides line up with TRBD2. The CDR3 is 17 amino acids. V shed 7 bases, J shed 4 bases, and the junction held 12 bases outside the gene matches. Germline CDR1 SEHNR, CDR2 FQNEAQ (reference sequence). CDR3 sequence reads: CASTATFLAGGYNEQFF. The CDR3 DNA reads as TGTGCCAGCACGGCTACCTTCCTAGCGGGGGGATACAATGAGCAGTTCTTC.

The CDR3 nucleotides read TGTGCCAGCAGCGACAGGGGATCCACTGAAGCTTTCTTT. It codes for CASSDRGSTEAFF. This chain links TRBV9 with TRBJ1-1; 7 bases map to TRBD1. The V segment lost 3 bases and the J segment 4 bases; nucleotides outside the gene matches: 3. The CDR3 extends over 13 amino acids. Germline lookup yields CDR1 SGDLS and CDR2 YYNGEE.

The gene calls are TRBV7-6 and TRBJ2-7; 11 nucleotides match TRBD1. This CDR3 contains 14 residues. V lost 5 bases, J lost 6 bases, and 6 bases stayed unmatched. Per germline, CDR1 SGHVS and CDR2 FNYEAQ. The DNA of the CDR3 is TGTGCCAGCAGCGCTCGGACAGGGGGCGGCGAGCAGTACTTC. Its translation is CASSARTGGGEQYF.

CDR3 bases: TGTGCCTGGAGTCCCACAGGGGGAACTAATGAAAAACTGTTTTTT. This codes for CAWSPTGGTNEKLFF. The genes are TRBV30 and TRBJ1-4; 8 nucleotides match TRBD1. The V gene end was trimmed by 2 bases and the J gene end by 1 base; junction bases not matched to a gene: 3. The length of the CDR3 is 15 residues. The germline V gene has CDR1 GTSNPN and CDR2 SVGIG (reference sequence).

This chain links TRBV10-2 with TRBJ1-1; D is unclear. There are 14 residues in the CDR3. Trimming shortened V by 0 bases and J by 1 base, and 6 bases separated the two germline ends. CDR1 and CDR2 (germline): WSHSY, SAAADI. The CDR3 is CASSESPENTEAFF. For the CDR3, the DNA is TGCGCCAGCAGTGAGTCGCCAGAGAACACTGAAGCTTTCTTT.

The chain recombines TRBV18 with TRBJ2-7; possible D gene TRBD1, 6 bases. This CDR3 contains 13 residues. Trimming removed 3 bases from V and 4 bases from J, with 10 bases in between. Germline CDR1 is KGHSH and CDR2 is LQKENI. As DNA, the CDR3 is TGTGCCAGCTCACCCCCGGGACAATACGAGCAGTACTTC. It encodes CASSPPGQYEQYF. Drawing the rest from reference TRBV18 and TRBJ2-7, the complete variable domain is NAGVMQNPRHLVRRRGQEARLRCSPMKGHSHVYWYRQLPEEGLKFMVYLQKENIIDESGMPKERFSAEFPKEGPSILRIQQVVRGDSAAYFCASSPPGQYEQYFGPGTRLTVT.

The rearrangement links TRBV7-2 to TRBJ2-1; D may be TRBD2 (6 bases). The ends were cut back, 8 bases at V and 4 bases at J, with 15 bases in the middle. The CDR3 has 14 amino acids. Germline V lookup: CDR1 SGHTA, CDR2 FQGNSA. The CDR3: CASRPFRGYNEQFF. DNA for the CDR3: TGTGCCAGCCGACCATTCCGGGGGTACAATGAGCAGTTCTTC.

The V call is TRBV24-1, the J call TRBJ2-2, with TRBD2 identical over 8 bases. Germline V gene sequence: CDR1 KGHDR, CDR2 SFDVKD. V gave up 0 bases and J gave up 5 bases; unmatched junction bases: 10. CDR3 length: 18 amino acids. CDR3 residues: CATSDLRRYGRGTGELFF. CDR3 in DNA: TGTGCCACCAGTGATTTGAGACGATACGGGAGGGGAACCGGGGAGCTGTTTTTT.

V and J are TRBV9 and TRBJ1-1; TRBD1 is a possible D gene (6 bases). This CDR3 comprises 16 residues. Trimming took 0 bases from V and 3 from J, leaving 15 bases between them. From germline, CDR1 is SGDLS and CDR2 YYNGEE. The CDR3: CASSVALGGADTEAFF. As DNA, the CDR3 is TGTGCCAGCAGCGTAGCTCTCGGGGGGGCTGACACTGAAGCTTTCTTT. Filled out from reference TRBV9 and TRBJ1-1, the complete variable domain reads DSGVTQTPKHLITATGQRVTLRCSPRSGDLSVYWYQQSLDQGLQFLIQYYNGEERAKGNILERFSAQQFPDLHSELNLSSLELGDSALYFCASSVALGGADTEAFFGQGTRLTVV.